The following is a T cell receptor beta chain sequence with its context. The sample belongs to a study of blood T cell repertoires in COVID-19. In the study overall: From the United States, Italy and Spain came samples of acute and convalescent COVID-19.

The study counted Cohort 3 donors as recovered given two negative PCRs, clearance, or symptom resolution. The CDR3 runs 15 residues. Looked up from germline, CDR1 is LGHDT and CDR2 is YNNKEL (reference sequence). Germline trimming cut 4 bases from V and 3 bases from J; bases unmatched to any gene: 8. Original data processing: Nucleated cell number was recorded as an estimate derived from reference gene primer amplification. The protocol was immunoSEQ multiplex PCR, while the TCRdb copy is restricted to in-frame clones and leaves out a portion. V and J calls and clone size are copied from that table; D and trimming were computed from the DNA. The table includes a few hundred thousand clones, 85% to 90% detected once.

This receptor was identified in a woman between 18 and 29 years old who had recovered from COVID-19. Source material: PBMCs or T cells enriched from blood (not recorded which). The chain links TRBV3-1 (or the pseudogene TRBV3-2) to TRBJ1-2, with 7 nucleotides matching TRBD1. Here the CDR3 DNA reads TGTGCCAGCAGCCGCGCCGGGACAGCTCACTATGGCTACACCTTC. Its protein is CASSRAGTAHYGYTF.